These 24 T cell receptor beta chains came from one sample sequenced in a study of blood T cell repertoires in COVID-19. Some clones are missing from TCRdb's copy, which holds only in-frame ones; the method was immunoSEQ multiplex PCR. Among over 250,000 clones listed, roughly 89% were seen once. Input material: PBMCs or T cells enriched from blood (not recorded which). These TCRs come from a woman between 18 and 30 years old who had recovered from COVID-19.

The chain combines TRBV27 with TRBJ1-2, with D perhaps matching TRBD1 (5 bases). Germline CDR1 and CDR2: MNHEY and SMNVEV (reference sequence). V lost 0 bases to trimming and J lost 4 bases, with 21 bases between them. The CDR3 loop spans 18 amino acids. CDR3 amino acids: CASSLSVPRPTEGYGYTF. The DNA of the CDR3 is TGTGCCAGCAGTTTATCAGTTCCCCGGCCGACAGAAGGCTATGGCTACACCTTC.

This chain joins TRBV27 and TRBJ1-5; D unresolved. The CDR3 totals 14 residues. The ends were cut back, 5 bases at V and 8 bases at J, with 16 bases in the middle. Germline V gives CDR1 MNHEY, CDR2 SMNVEV (reference sequence). CDR3 sequence (DNA): TGTGCCAGCAGTCCCCGTAGAGGGCTCAAGCCCCAGCATTTT. Encoded protein: CASSPRRGLKPQHF.

The chain links TRBV27 to TRBJ2-1; TRBD1 matches 8 bases. Germline trimming cut 1 base from V and 10 bases from J; bases unmatched to any gene: 9. Germline assignment: CDR1 MNHEY and CDR2 SMNVEV (reference sequence). The CDR3 extends over 15 amino acids. CDR3 in amino acids: CASSLWRTGQREQFF. The CDR3 DNA follows: TGTGCCAGCAGTTTATGGAGGACAGGGCAGCGGGAGCAGTTCTTC.

The chain carries TRBV7-2 and TRBJ1-6, with D uncertain. Germline loops: CDR1 SGHTA, CDR2 FQGNSA. V gave up 0 bases and J gave up 10 bases, with 7 bases separating them. The CDR3 is made up of 13 amino acids. CDR3 sequence reads: CASSLARESPLHF. The CDR3 DNA follows: TGTGCCAGCAGCTTAGCGAGGGAATCACCCCTCCACTTT.

CDR3 in DNA: TGTGCCAGCAGGGCGACGGGGGAAAACACTGAAGCTTTCTTT. This encodes CASRATGENTEAFF. The chain is built from TRBV7-9 and TRBJ1-1; tentative D call: TRBD1 (5 bases). Germline V gives CDR1 SEHNR, CDR2 FQNEAQ (reference sequence). The V gene lost 6 bases and the J gene lost 2 bases, with 13 bases spanning the gap. CDR3 length: 14 amino acids.

The gene calls are TRBV19 and TRBJ2-5; 7 positions match TRBD1. The CDR3 is 14 residues long. Germline V lookup: CDR1 LNHDA, CDR2 SQIVND (reference sequence). Trimming removed 5 bases from V and 5 bases from J; junction bases left unmatched: 8. CDR3 bases: TGTGCCAGTAGTGTATCGACAGGGACGGAGACCCAGTACTTC. It codes for CASSVSTGTETQYF.

V and J are TRBV4-3 and TRBJ2-7, with 7 bases matching TRBD2. The germline V gene has CDR1 LGHNA and CDR2 YSLEER. V was pared by 0 bases and J by 8 bases, with 10 bases of the junction left unmatched. The CDR3 totals 15 residues. The CDR3 coding sequence is TGCGCCAGCAGCCAAGATACCGGCGCGGGAGCGAAGCAGTACTTC. It yields the protein CASSQDTGAGAKQYF.

This rearrangement joins TRBV4-3 to TRBJ1-3; D is possibly TRBD1 (6 bases). Germline V gene lookup returns CDR1 LGHNA and CDR2 YSLEER. Trimming stripped 3 bases from V and 0 bases from J, with 15 bases between. This CDR3 contains 17 residues. The CDR3 region is CASSHIWDTISGNTIYF. DNA of the CDR3: TGCGCCAGCAGCCATATTTGGGACACAATCTCTGGAAACACCATATATTTT.

The gene calls are TRBV7-9 and TRBJ1-1, with 10 bases identical to TRBD1. The CDR3 has 16 residues. Trimming removed 5 bases from V and 1 base from J; junction bases left unmatched: 7. The germline gives CDR1 SEHNR, CDR2 FQNEAQ (reference sequence). CDR3 amino acids: CASSVGDRGRNTEAFF. In nucleotides, the CDR3 is TGTGCCAGCAGCGTAGGGGACAGGGGAAGGAACACTGAAGCTTTCTTT.

The J gene is TRBJ2-2, the V gene TRBV18, with D possibly matching TRBD1 (5 bases). V lost 3 bases and J lost 4, with 12 bases in between. This CDR3 has 15 amino acids. Germline values: CDR1 KGHSH, CDR2 LQKENI. This CDR3 reads CASSPQGIRTGELFF. In nucleotides, the CDR3 is TGTGCCAGCTCACCCCAGGGTATTCGCACCGGGGAGCTGTTTTTT.

CDR3 residues: CASSPQVGTEAFF. In DNA form, the CDR3 reads TGTGCCAGCAGCCCACAGGTGGGCACTGAAGCTTTCTTT. This chain uses TRBV7-3 with TRBJ1-1, with D perhaps TRBD1 (5 bases). Trimming stripped 5 bases from V and 4 bases from J, with 11 bases between. CDR1 SGHTA and CDR2 FQGTGA come from the germline V gene. This CDR3 is built from 13 residues.

The rearrangement links TRBV7-2 to TRBJ1-2; TRBD1 agrees at 7 bases. The CDR3 consists of 15 residues. V lost 5 bases to trimming and J lost 5 bases; unmatched junction nucleotides: 11. Germline CDR1 is SGHTA and CDR2 is FQGNSA. In nucleotides, the CDR3 is TGTGCCAGCAGCGCACCGGGACAGAAACTTTATGGCTACACCTTC. It codes for CASSAPGQKLYGYTF.

A few counts support this clone. V usage is TRBV4-2 and J usage is TRBJ1-6; maybe TRBD1 (6 bases). The CDR3 extends over 15 amino acids. Germline-derived CDR1 and CDR2 are LGHNA and YNFKEQ. V lost 8 bases, J lost 1 base, and 12 bases lay in between. The CDR3, as DNA: TGTGCCAGCGGCGCACAGGGTTCCTATAATTCACCCCTCCACTTT. As protein: CASGAQGSYNSPLHF.

This clone was recorded only once. The DNA of the CDR3 is TGTGCCAGTAGTCCTACGACCGGGGTAGCTGAAAAACTGTTTTTT. Translation gives CASSPTTGVAEKLFF. The chain couples TRBV19 to TRBJ1-4; D call uncertain. The CDR3 runs to 15 residues. The V end was cut by 5 bases, the J end by 7 bases, with 17 bases between. In germline, CDR1 is LNHDA, CDR2 SQIVND (reference sequence). The variable domain in full, completed from reference TRBV19 and TRBJ1-4, reads DGGITQSPKYLFRKEGQNVTLSCEQNLNHDAMYWYRQDPGQGLRLIYYSQIVNDFQKGDIAEGYSVSREKKESFPLTVTSAQKNPTAFYLCASSPTTGVAEKLFFGSGTQLSVL.

The chain uses TRBV6-5 and TRBJ2-7; 8 nucleotides align to TRBD1. The germline CDR1 and CDR2 sequences are MNHEY and SVGAGI. V was pared by 5 bases and J by 0 bases, with 3 bases of the junction left unmatched. This CDR3 is 14 amino acids long. CDR3 protein: CASSRTGGSYEQYF. The CDR3 nucleotides read TGTGCCAGCAGTCGCACAGGGGGCTCCTACGAGCAGTACTTC.

This chain links TRBV13 with TRBJ2-5, with D possibly TRBD2 on 6 matching bases. This CDR3 spans 14 amino acids. Germline lookup yields CDR1 PRHDT and CDR2 FYEKMQ (reference sequence). The V gene lost 5 bases and the J gene lost 1 base, with 11 bases spanning the gap. The DNA of the CDR3 is TGTGCCAGCAGCCCGGAGGGGTTCCAAGAGACCCAGTACTTC. Translating gives CASSPEGFQETQYF. Using reference TRBV13 and TRBJ2-5 for the parts outside the CDR3, the full variable domain is AAGVIQSPRHLIKEKRETATLKCYPIPRHDTVYWYQQGPGQDPQFLISFYEKMQSDKGSIPDRFSAQQFSDYHSELNMSSLELGDSALYFCASSPEGFQETQYFGPGTRLLVL.

The chain couples TRBV15 to TRBJ1-2; the match to TRBD1 covers 7 bases. J lost 3 bases, V lost 0 bases, and 4 bases had no gene match. This CDR3 region has 15 residues. The germline V gene has CDR1 LNHNV and CDR2 YYDKDF (reference sequence). The CDR3 nucleotides read TGTGCCACCAGCAGAGATTTTGGACAGGACTATGGCTACACCTTC. Its translation: CATSRDFGQDYGYTF.

The V call is TRBV9, the J call TRBJ2-7, with 9 bases that match TRBD2. Looked up from germline, CDR1 is SGDLS and CDR2 is YYNGEE. J was trimmed by 0 bases and V by 4 bases; bases with no gene match: 11. The CDR3 consists of 17 residues. DNA for the CDR3: TGTGCCAGCAGCCCCCGATACGGCGGGAGGGGCTCCTACGAGCAGTACTTC. This sequence encodes CASSPRYGGRGSYEQYF.

This chain connects TRBV7-2 to TRBJ1-3; D possibly corresponds to TRBD1 (5 bases). Per germline, CDR1 SGHTA and CDR2 FQGNSA. Trimming left V 3 bases short and J 4 bases short, with 10 bases between. This CDR3 contains 14 residues. CDR3 DNA: TGTGCCAGCAGCTTCCAGGGATTGGGAAACACCATATATTTT. It translates to CASSFQGLGNTIYF.

This chain connects TRBV18 to TRBJ2-5, with D maybe TRBD2 (6 bases). Germline CDR1 is KGHSH and CDR2 is LQKENI. The CDR3 is 14 amino acids. Trimming took 4 bases from V and 1 from J, leaving 10 bases between them. CDR3 sequence reads: CASSQAGGQETQYF. The CDR3, as DNA: TGTGCCAGCTCACAAGCCGGGGGCCAAGAGACCCAGTACTTC.

The rearrangement links TRBV5-1 to TRBJ2-7; tentatively, D is TRBD2 (5 bases). The germline CDR1 and CDR2 sequences are SGHRS and YFSETQ. The CDR3 sequence is 14 residues long. Trimming shortened V by 1 base and J by 5 bases, and 13 bases separated the two germline ends. The CDR3 spells CASSLFPAAHEQYF. CDR3 DNA: TGCGCCAGCAGCTTGTTCCCAGCGGCCCACGAGCAGTACTTC.

The rearrangement links TRBV9 to TRBJ1-2; the D is unclear. This CDR3 has 15 amino acids. CDR1 and CDR2 (germline): SGDLS, YYNGEE. V shed 0 bases and J shed 4 bases, with 13 bases lying between them. The CDR3 here is CASSVDPGSLYGYTF. CDR3 in DNA: TGTGCCAGCAGCGTAGACCCAGGCTCTCTCTATGGCTACACCTTC.

The V call is TRBV27, the J call TRBJ2-1; TRBD2 agrees at 15 bases. CDR3 length: 21 residues. V gave up 4 bases and J gave up 5 bases; unmatched junction bases: 18. Germline assignment: CDR1 MNHEY and CDR2 SMNVEV (reference sequence). The CDR3 DNA reads TGTGCCAGCAGTTCTTTTCCCCCCGGGACTAGCGGGAGGTTTGGTGACAATGAGCAGTTCTTC. It encodes CASSSFPPGTSGRFGDNEQFF.

The gene calls are TRBV11-3 and TRBJ2-1, with D unresolved. V was trimmed by 5 bases and J by 6 bases, leaving 11 bases between them. Germline-derived CDR1 and CDR2 are SGHNT and YENEEA. CDR3 length equals 13 residues. The CDR3 here is CASSHTPTNEQFF. The DNA for the CDR3 is TGTGCCAGCAGCCATACTCCCACCAATGAGCAGTTCTTC.